Following are 13 T cell receptor beta chains from one sample sequenced in a study of OX40 agonist ivuxolimab in advanced cancers. The method behind the library was the immunoSEQ multiplex PCR assay. Sourced from immuneACCESS, this table was stored by TCRdb with only in-frame sequences that have V and J called. A share of the clones is absent; for the studies checked, an unresolved V gene accounts for under half, and the remainder has no known explanation. For this sample the table gives over 85,000 clones, of which approximately 93% were detected only once. The ten largest clonotypes hold about 0.3% of the sample. This specimen consisted of CD4+ or CD8+ T cells sorted from blood, obtained in a trial of the OX40 agonist ivuxolimab. The source of these receptors is an adult with an advanced solid tumor such as melanoma, head and neck, liver or kidney cancer.

The genes are TRBV28 and TRBJ2-5; possibly TRBD2 for D (5 bases). The CDR3 has 12 residues. V was pared by 7 bases and J by 9 bases, with 15 bases between. CDR1 and CDR2 (germline): MDHEN, SYDVKM. The CDR3 coding sequence is TGTGCCAGCAAAAGCGGTATCGCGGCCCAGTACTTC. Amino acid sequence: CASKSGIAAQYF.

The chain has TRBV9 and TRBJ2-2; 8 nucleotides agree with TRBD2. CDR3 length equals 16 residues. Germline values: CDR1 SGDLS, CDR2 YYNGEE. Trimming at V came to 4 bases and at J to 7 bases, leaving 12 bases not matched to a gene. The CDR3 DNA reads TGTGCCAGCAGCCCCCGGGGGGGGCGCGCTGACGGGGAGCTGTTTTTT. Its protein product is CASSPRGGRADGELFF.

This clone is a singleton in its sample. The rearrangement uses TRBV7-3 and TRBJ2-2; D call uncertain. Deletions cut 4 bases from V and 1 base from J, with 7 bases between. The germline V gene encodes CDR1 SGHTA and CDR2 FQGTGA. This CDR3 spans 14 amino acids. The CDR3, as DNA: TGTGCCAGCAGCTCCACTGTGAACACCGGGGAGCTGTTTTTT. Translation gives CASSSTVNTGELFF.

This clone was observed once. This rearrangement joins TRBV5-1 to TRBJ2-5; no clear D. CDR3 length: 12 residues. Germline CDR1 SGHRS, CDR2 YFSETQ. Trimming shortened V by 4 bases and J by 3 bases, and 7 bases separated the two germline ends. The CDR3 region has the DNA TGCGCCAGCAGCCCCCACAAAGAGACCCAGTACTTC. Translating gives CASSPHKETQYF.

The gene calls are TRBV6-6 and TRBJ1-1; no firm D call. The length of the CDR3 is 15 residues. Germline V gives CDR1 MNHNY, CDR2 SVGAGI (reference sequence). V was clipped by 6 bases and J by 6 bases, with 20 bases between them. The CDR3: CASRHGPPEQPEAFF. The CDR3 DNA reads TGTGCCAGCAGGCACGGACCCCCTGAACAGCCTGAAGCTTTCTTT.

The rearrangement uses TRBV11-3 and TRBJ2-3, with 7 bases aligning to TRBD2. The CDR3 runs to 12 residues. V was clipped by 5 bases and J by 5 bases; unmatched bases: 1. CDR1 and CDR2 from the germline V gene are SGHNT and YENEEA. The CDR3 reads CASSGGGDTQYF. CDR3 nucleotides: TGTGCCAGCAGCGGGGGGGGAGATACGCAGTATTTT.

The count of this clone is one. J is TRBJ1-6 and V is TRBV5-4; D unclear. The V and J ends lost 4 bases and 9 bases respectively, with 23 bases between them. The CDR3 has 17 residues. Germline loops: CDR1 SGHNT, CDR2 YYREEE (reference sequence). The CDR3 DNA is TGTGCCAGCAGCACAAACCCGAACGGGGATCTCGGTTCACCCCTCCACTTT. It codes for CASSTNPNGDLGSPLHF.

The rearrangement joins TRBV6-5 to TRBJ2-7; D uncertain. V dropped 7 bases and J dropped 3 bases, with 4 bases sitting between them. Germline assignment: CDR1 MNHEY and CDR2 SVGAGI. This CDR3 has 10 residues. The CDR3, as DNA: TGTGCCAGCAATAACTACGAGCAGTACTTC. Protein: CASNNYEQYF.

The gene calls are TRBV6-5 and TRBJ1-1; the D gene is possibly TRBD1 (5 bases). The CDR3 totals 14 residues. V lost 0 bases, J lost 2 bases, and 7 bases lay in between. The germline gives CDR1 MNHEY, CDR2 SVGAGI. DNA of the CDR3: TGTGCCAGCAGTTACTCGAGGGGAAACACTGAAGCTTTCTTT. Encoded protein: CASSYSRGNTEAFF.

J is TRBJ1-2 and V is TRBV7-8; possibly TRBD1 for D (5 bases). Germline CDR1 reads SGHVS; CDR2 reads FQNEAQ. This CDR3 spans 14 amino acids. V was clipped by 5 bases and J by 2 bases, with 12 bases between them. The CDR3 sequence: CASSAPGTNYGYTF. CDR3 nucleotide sequence: TGTGCCAGCAGCGCCCCAGGGACCAACTATGGCTACACCTTC. Based on the CDR3 plus reference TRBV7-8 and TRBJ1-2, the full variable domain is GAGVSQSPRYKVAKRGQDVALRCDPISGHVSLFWYQQALGQGPEFLTYFQNEAQLDKSGLPSDRFFAERPEGSVSTLKIQRTQQEDSAVYLCASSAPGTNYGYTFGSGTRLTVV.

This chain connects TRBV6-1 to TRBJ2-1; D not certain. With 5 bases removed from V and 12 bases from J, the gap between germline ends came to 11 bases. The CDR3 is 11 residues long. Germline V CDR1 and CDR2: MNHNS, SASEGT. The chain's CDR3 is CASSYKGRQFF. Here the CDR3 DNA reads TGTGCCAGCAGTTACAAGGGTCGGCAGTTCTTC.

The chain combines TRBV19 with TRBJ2-1, with 15 bases aligning to TRBD2. The CDR3 runs to 17 residues. Germline V gene sequence: CDR1 LNHDA, CDR2 SQIVND (reference sequence). V was clipped by 5 bases and J by 4 bases; unmatched bases: 6. CDR3 loop: CASSSRTSGREYNEQFF. The CDR3 bases are TGTGCCAGTAGTTCGAGGACTAGCGGGAGGGAATACAATGAGCAGTTCTTC.

The chain combines TRBV28 with TRBJ1-2; no firm D call. Germline loops: CDR1 MDHEN, CDR2 SYDVKM. The CDR3 length is 13 residues. V gave up 2 bases and J gave up 5 bases, with 9 bases separating them. In nucleotides, the CDR3 is TGTGCCAGCAGTTTAAGGCATCTATATGGCTACACCTTC. This encodes CASSLRHLYGYTF.